Each of the 15 T cell receptor beta chains below was sequenced from the same sample in a study of cytomegalovirus exposure and HLA in healthy donors. 60 Vbeta and 13 Jbeta primers were used in PCR. Assay used: immunoSEQ multiplex PCR; TCRdb lists only in-frame clones, some missing. The sample contains some 120,000 clones, 80% of which appear only once. Sequences were obtained from PBMCs. These receptors were collected from a man aged 40-55 years in good health and CMV-seronegative.

Written as DNA, the CDR3 is TGCGCCAGCAGCTTGGATGGCAGGGTCAATGAGCAGTTCTTC. Encoded protein: CASSLDGRVNEQFF. The V gene is TRBV5-1, the J gene TRBJ2-1, with D possibly being TRBD1 (5 bases). The CDR3 runs 14 residues. Germline V gives CDR1 SGHRS, CDR2 YFSETQ. V lost 0 bases and J lost 6, with 10 bases in between.

V usage is TRBV19 and J usage is TRBJ1-5, with D possibly being TRBD1 (5 bases). Trimming left V 9 bases short and J 2 bases short, with 14 bases between. The CDR3 is made up of 14 amino acids. CDR1 is LNHDA and CDR2 is SQIVND in the germline V gene (reference sequence). The CDR3 DNA reads as TGTGCCAGCCGGGGGGAAGGGGGCAATCAGCCCCAGCATTTT. Its protein product is CASRGEGGNQPQHF.

This chain joins TRBV7-8 and TRBJ1-5; the D gene is possibly TRBD1 (6 bases). This CDR3 region has 17 residues. Germline CDR1 is SGHVS and CDR2 is FQNEAQ. Trimming took off 5 bases at V and 0 bases at J, with 17 bases between the two ends. The CDR3 coding sequence is TGTGCCAGCAGCCCAAAACCGACAGGCGATAGCAATCAGCCCCAGCATTTT. Translating gives CASSPKPTGDSNQPQHF.

The rearrangement uses TRBV2 and TRBJ1-1; 8 nucleotides match TRBD1. Trimming at V came to 5 bases and at J to 5 bases, leaving 7 bases not matched to a gene. The CDR3 is made up of 14 amino acids. Germline CDR1 is SNHLY and CDR2 is FYNNEI. The CDR3 region has the DNA TGTGCCAGCAGTATGACAGGGGAGGAGACTGAAGCTTTCTTT. Translation: CASSMTGEETEAFF.

The chain recombines TRBV6-1 with TRBJ2-1; D is uncertain. Germline lookup yields CDR1 MNHNS and CDR2 SASEGT. The CDR3 is 11 residues long. The germline V and J ends were trimmed by 6 bases and 7 bases, with 7 bases remaining between them. This CDR3 is CASSFRNEQFF. CDR3 coding DNA: TGTGCCAGCAGCTTTCGGAATGAGCAGTTCTTC.

V and J are TRBV2 and TRBJ2-2; TRBD1 agrees at 10 bases. Trimming took 8 bases from V and 1 from J; bases not matched to a gene: 7. This CDR3 region has 16 residues. The germline gives CDR1 SNHLY, CDR2 FYNNEI. CDR3 nucleotide sequence: TGTGCCAGCGCCCTGACAGGGGGCCAGAACACCGGGGAGCTGTTTTTT. This encodes CASALTGGQNTGELFF.

As regards this clone: Since the CDR3 does not end with the conserved phenylalanine or tryptophan, this likely comes from a read error. It is unclear where the CDR3 begins or ends on the DNA, so no DNA is shown, and the CDR3 is as TCRdb lists it. The rearrangement joins TRBV20-1 to TRBJ2-7; the D call TRBD2 from the table was never checked on the DNA. Germline V gene sequence: CDR1 DFQATT, CDR2 SNEGSKA (reference sequence). The CDR3 extends over 9 residues, inclusive of both ends. CDR3 loop: CSASGAGPI.

The chain carries TRBV5-1 and TRBJ2-7; 7 bases match TRBD1. This CDR3 region has 14 residues. V lost 4 bases and J lost 1; bases outside the gene matches: 5. The germline V gene encodes CDR1 SGHRS and CDR2 YFSETQ. The CDR3: CASSPDRQSYEQYF. The CDR3 coding sequence is TGCGCCAGCAGCCCGGACAGGCAATCCTACGAGCAGTACTTC.

V gene TRBV28 combines with J gene TRBJ1-2; tentative D call: TRBD1 (5 bases). The CDR3 spans 16 residues. V dropped 6 bases and J dropped 4 bases, with 21 bases sitting between them. In germline, CDR1 is MDHEN, CDR2 SYDVKM. The CDR3 reads CASSAPRREEVYGYTF. CDR3 DNA sequence: TGTGCCAGCAGCGCCCCCCGCAGGGAAGAGGTCTATGGCTACACCTTC.

V and J are TRBV5-1 and TRBJ2-1; the match to TRBD2 covers 8 bases. The length of the CDR3 is 17 residues. Germline values: CDR1 SGHRS, CDR2 YFSETQ. With V trimmed by 4 bases and J by 6 bases, 15 bases remained unmatched. The DNA of the CDR3 is TGCGCCAGCAGCACTACTCCGGGACTAGGGGGAGTCAATGAGCAGTTCTTC. Amino acid sequence: CASSTTPGLGGVNEQFF.

The chain has TRBV28 and TRBJ2-7, with 8 bases lining up with TRBD2. The V gene's germline CDR1 is MDHEN and CDR2 SYDVKM. Trimming cost V 5 bases and J 3 bases; bases outside gene matches: 6. The CDR3 is 14 residues long. The CDR3: CASSLPGLVYEQYF. DNA of the CDR3: TGTGCCAGCAGTCTTCCGGGACTAGTCTACGAGCAGTACTTC.

V usage is TRBV27 and J usage is TRBJ2-7; 9 nucleotides agree with TRBD2. The CDR3 totals 17 residues. Germline V gives CDR1 MNHEY, CDR2 SMNVEV (reference sequence). V lost 2 bases to trimming and J lost 3 bases; unmatched junction nucleotides: 11. CDR3 in amino acids: CASSLRGTSGFGYEQYF. As DNA, the CDR3 is TGTGCCAGCAGTTTACGCGGAACTAGCGGGTTTGGCTACGAGCAGTACTTC.

Only one count was recorded for this clone. The chain couples TRBV28 to TRBJ1-3; D gene ambiguous. The germline V and J ends were trimmed by 5 bases and 0 bases, with 14 bases remaining between them. There are 16 residues in the CDR3. CDR1 MDHEN and CDR2 SYDVKM come from the germline V gene. CDR3 DNA sequence: TGTGCCAGCAGTCTCCCGGGAGGCCGCTCTGGAAACACCATATATTTT. Translation: CASSLPGGRSGNTIYF.

V and J are TRBV19 and TRBJ2-1; tentative D call: TRBD2 (6 bases). The germline CDR1 and CDR2 sequences are LNHDA and SQIVND (reference sequence). V was clipped by 5 bases and J by 10 bases, with 18 bases between them. This CDR3 comprises 14 residues. CDR3 protein: CASSSRLERGEQFF. In DNA, the CDR3 is TGTGCCAGTAGTTCCCGACTAGAACGGGGCGAGCAGTTCTTC.

This chain connects TRBV5-4 to TRBJ2-1, with D possibly TRBD1 on 5 matching bases. Per the germline V gene, CDR1 is SGHNT and CDR2 is YYREEE (reference sequence). The V gene lost 4 bases and the J gene lost 9 bases, with 17 bases spanning the gap. This CDR3 contains 14 residues. CDR3 protein: CASSPSTGRGEQFF. In DNA form, the CDR3 reads TGTGCCAGCAGCCCGTCGACGGGTAGGGGTGAGCAGTTCTTC.